This passage covers 21 T cell receptor beta chains from one sample sequenced in a study of blood T cell repertoires in COVID-19. Sequenced by immunoSEQ multiplex PCR; TCRdb stores in-frame clones only, minus some. The table lists about 150,000 clones, about 78% of them singletons. Sequenced input: peripheral blood. The receptors originated from a man between 60 and 70 years old who had recovered from COVID-19.

The chain carries TRBV10-3 and TRBJ1-2, with 7 bases matching TRBD1. The germline V gene has CDR1 ENHRY and CDR2 SYGVKD. The V and J ends lost 0 bases and 4 bases, in that order; junction bases with no gene match: 8. The CDR3 length is 16 residues. The CDR3 reads CAISESSGQPLYGYTF. CDR3 sequence (DNA): TGTGCCATCAGTGAGTCGTCGGGACAGCCCCTCTATGGCTACACCTTC.

This clone has just one count. V is TRBV11-3 and J is TRBJ2-3; 10 nucleotides agree with TRBD2. The germline gives CDR1 SGHNT, CDR2 YENEEA. V shed 6 bases and J 6 bases; nucleotides not matched to a gene: 9. CDR3 length equals 15 residues. The CDR3 protein is CASSYSGGDTDTQYF. The CDR3 nucleotides read TGTGCCAGCAGTTACAGCGGGGGGGACACGGATACGCAGTATTTT. The complete variable domain, with remaining parts taken from reference TRBV11-3 and TRBJ2-3, reads EAGVVQSPRYKIIEKKQPVAFWCNPISGHNTLYWYLQNLGQGPELLIRYENEEAVDDSQLPKDRFSAERLKGVDSTLKIQPAELGDSAVYLCASSYSGGDTDTQYFGPGTRLTVL.

The chain couples TRBV4-3 to TRBJ1-6; D uncertain. V was clipped by 4 bases and J by 7 bases, with 14 bases between them. The CDR3 has 15 amino acids. Germline loops: CDR1 LGHNA, CDR2 YSLEER. The CDR3 sequence: CASSPMTSNNSPLHF. In nucleotides, the CDR3 is TGCGCCAGCAGCCCTATGACTTCTAACAATTCACCCCTCCACTTT.

The V and J genes are TRBV5-1 and TRBJ2-7, with TRBD1 identical over 7 bases. V shed 0 bases and J 7 bases; nucleotides not matched to a gene: 4. This CDR3 is built from 13 residues. Looked up from germline, CDR1 is SGHRS and CDR2 is YFSETQ. CDR3 nucleotide sequence: TGCGCCAGCAGCTTGGCGGGGACAGAGGAGCAGTACTTC. Protein: CASSLAGTEEQYF.

The rearrangement joins TRBV10-1 to TRBJ2-5; TRBD2 agrees at 8 bases. Germline CDR1 reads WNHNN; CDR2 reads SYGVQD (reference sequence). V was pared by 0 bases and J by 4 bases, with 16 bases of the junction left unmatched. This CDR3 has 19 amino acids. CDR3 loop: CASSESERRSGRGGETQYF. In nucleotides, the CDR3 is TGCGCCAGCAGTGAGTCCGAGAGAAGGAGCGGGAGAGGAGGAGAGACCCAGTACTTC.

The chain joins TRBV21-1 to TRBJ2-2; the DNA was not used to check the table's D call, TRBD2. TRBV21-1 is tagged as a pseudogene. CDR3 length: 16 residues. The CDR3 is CASRYGLAGNTGELFF. The CDR3 DNA is TGTGCCAGCAGGTATGGACTAGCGGGAAACACCGGGGAGCTGTTTTTT.

This clone was recorded once. The gene calls are TRBV29-1 and TRBJ2-1, with TRBD1 identical over 11 bases. With 2 bases clipped from V and 4 bases from J, the junction kept 4 bases outside the gene matches. CDR3 length equals 15 residues. The germline V gene encodes CDR1 SQVTM and CDR2 ANQGSEA. Here the CDR3 reads CSVERRDRGYNEQFF. The CDR3 bases are TGCAGCGTTGAACGCCGGGACAGGGGGTACAATGAGCAGTTCTTC.

This clone turned up a few times. The V and J genes are TRBV12-3 or TRBV12-4 and TRBJ2-2; 9 nucleotides match TRBD2. V was pared by 7 bases and J by 6 bases, with 3 bases of the junction left unmatched. CDR3 size: 13 residues. For the CDR3, the DNA is TGTGCCAGCAAAGCGGGGGGCCCCGGGGAGCTGTTTTTT. This translates into CASKAGGPGELFF.

The rearrangement uses TRBV9 and TRBJ1-2, with 10 bases matching TRBD1. The CDR3 sequence is 15 residues long. Germline V gene data show CDR1 as SGDLS and CDR2 as YYNGEE. The junction had 12 bases not matched to a gene; V was cut back by 7 bases and J by 6 bases. CDR3 in amino acids: CASGSSPGQGNGYTF. The DNA of the CDR3 is TGTGCCAGCGGTTCCTCCCCGGGACAGGGGAATGGCTACACCTTC.

The chain links TRBV28 to TRBJ1-1, with 8 bases lining up with TRBD1. Unmatched junction bases numbered 8, after V lost 3 bases and J lost 5 bases. CDR1 is MDHEN and CDR2 is SYDVKM in the germline V gene. CDR3 length equals 15 residues. The CDR3 sequence: CASSFTGGEGTEAFF. CDR3 coding DNA: TGTGCCAGCAGTTTTACAGGGGGAGAGGGTACTGAAGCTTTCTTT.

In its sample, this clone was seen a few times. This chain links TRBV5-5 with TRBJ1-4; D uncertain. The CDR3 has 12 residues. CDR1 SGHKS and CDR2 YYEKEE come from the germline V gene (reference sequence). V lost 7 bases and J lost 5, with 9 bases in between. The chain's CDR3 is CASSEGNEKLFF. The CDR3 coding sequence is TGTGCCAGCTCGGAGGGAAATGAAAAACTGTTTTTT.

The rearrangement joins TRBV28 to TRBJ2-1; TRBD2 matches at 8 bases. The CDR3 is 16 amino acids. CDR1 is MDHEN and CDR2 is SYDVKM in the germline V gene. V lost 5 bases and J lost 5; bases outside the gene matches: 11. The CDR3 reads CASSRPLGGGNNEQFF. As DNA, the CDR3 is TGTGCCAGCAGTCGCCCCCTCGGCGGGGGGAACAATGAGCAGTTCTTC.

The chain has TRBV28 and TRBJ2-7; maybe TRBD1 (6 bases). V was pared by 3 bases and J by 6 bases, with 15 bases between. CDR3 length: 14 residues. CDR1 is MDHEN and CDR2 is SYDVKM in the germline V gene. The CDR3 DNA reads as TGTGCCAGCAGTTTGGTCAGGGGAACCGGCGAGCAGTACTTC. Protein: CASSLVRGTGEQYF. The whole variable domain, filled in from reference TRBV28 and TRBJ2-7, reads DVKVTQSSRYLVKRTGEKVFLECVQDMDHENMFWYRQDPGLGLRLIYFSYDVKMKEKGDIPEGYSVSREKKERFSLILESASTNQTSMYLCASSLVRGTGEQYFGPGTRLTVT.

The chain employs TRBV6-5 and TRBJ2-7; 7 bases map to TRBD2. CDR3 size: 15 residues. V lost 4 bases, J lost 4 bases, and 10 bases stayed unmatched. In germline, CDR1 is MNHEY, CDR2 SVGAGI. The CDR3, as DNA: TGTGCCAGCAGTTGGGGTGGGGAGGGCCAGTACGAGCAGTACTTC. It codes for CASSWGGEGQYEQYF.

The table lists this clone with a count of one. This chain links TRBV3-1 (or the pseudogene TRBV3-2) with TRBJ2-7; 12 bases match TRBD2. The J segment lost 3 bases and the V segment lost 1 base, leaving 4 bases of the junction unmatched. The CDR3 length is 16 residues. Germline CDR1 LGHDT, CDR2 YNNKEL (reference sequence). In nucleotides, the CDR3 is TGTGCCAGCAGCCAAGGGCTAGCGGGAGGGCTCTACGAGCAGTACTTC. Protein sequence: CASSQGLAGGLYEQYF.

The V gene is TRBV6-5, the J gene TRBJ2-1; D may be TRBD1 (5 bases). Germline lookup yields CDR1 MNHEY and CDR2 SVGAGI. Trimming stripped 5 bases from V and 9 bases from J, with 17 bases between. This CDR3 comprises 14 residues. CDR3 amino acids: CASSLEQGLREQFF. In DNA form, the CDR3 reads TGTGCCAGCAGTCTTGAGCAGGGTTTACGTGAGCAGTTCTTC.

This chain connects TRBV7-8 to TRBJ1-1, with D maybe TRBD1 (5 bases). This CDR3 is built from 15 residues. Trimming left V 3 bases short and J 5 bases short, with 16 bases between. Germline lookup yields CDR1 SGHVS and CDR2 FQNEAQ. CDR3 sequence (DNA): TGTGCCAGCAGCTTGGGGCCAGGGATGGGAACTGAAGCTTTCTTT. This sequence encodes CASSLGPGMGTEAFF.

V is TRBV3-1 (or the pseudogene TRBV3-2) and J is TRBJ2-5, with 7 bases fitting TRBD2. The CDR3 is 15 amino acids. The germline CDR1 and CDR2 sequences are LGHDT and YNNKEL (reference sequence). V lost 0 bases and J lost 5; bases outside the gene matches: 6. In DNA form, the CDR3 reads TGTGCCAGCAGCCAAGATCGCCTAGCGGCGGAGACCCAGTACTTC. Its protein is CASSQDRLAAETQYF.

The chain links TRBV5-4 to TRBJ2-5, with TRBD1 identical over 8 bases. Germline V lookup: CDR1 SGHNT, CDR2 YYREEE (reference sequence). The V gene end was trimmed by 3 bases and the J gene end by 3 bases; junction bases not matched to a gene: 7. The length of the CDR3 is 15 residues. The CDR3 nucleotides are TGTGCCAGCAGCTCTCGTCAGGGGGCCGAAGAGACCCAGTACTTC. Translation: CASSSRQGAEETQYF.

The table lists this clone with a few counts. The chain uses TRBV4-3 and TRBJ1-1; TRBD1 matches 9 bases. V shed 5 bases and J 3 bases; nucleotides not matched to a gene: 4. CDR3 length equals 14 residues. Germline CDR1 LGHNA, CDR2 YSLEER. The CDR3 is CASSLQGADTEAFF. The CDR3 DNA sequence: TGCGCCAGCAGCTTACAGGGGGCCGACACTGAAGCTTTCTTT.

The CDR3 DNA reads as TGTGCCAGCAGTCCCCTAGGTCGCGCCGGGGAGCTGTTTTTT. Amino acids: CASSPLGRAGELFF. V and J are TRBV25-1 and TRBJ2-2; unclear D gene. Germline CDR1 MGHDK, CDR2 SYGVNS. The CDR3 runs 14 residues. Trimming removed 5 bases from V and 6 bases from J, with 13 bases in between.